These 5 T cell receptor beta chains share one sample of origin, sequenced in a study of T cells in Graves' hyperthyroidism and ophthalmopathy. Researchers took RNA transcripts and amplified the TCR beta CDR3 regions from them. TCR CDR3 regions were first amplified by RT-PCR with HTBI primers. Each CDR3 protein gets one entry after TCRdb re-called the multiplex PCR reads with MiXCR. Of about 610,000 distinct CDR3 sequences in the sample, about half were seen once. Sequencing input: peripheral blood or thyroid tissue (not recorded which). These receptors were taken from a woman under 30 with Graves' hyperthyroidism.

This chain joins TRBV6-1 and TRBJ1-1; 9 bases fit TRBD1. The germline V gene has CDR1 MNHNS and CDR2 SASEGT. Trimming took 0 bases from V and 5 from J; bases not matched to a gene: 4. The CDR3 is made up of 15 amino acids. The CDR3 protein is CASSEATGGLTEAFF. The DNA for the CDR3 is TGTGCCAGCAGTGAAGCAACAGGGGGCTTGACTGAAGCTTTCTTT.

This clonotype was detected many times. This rearrangement joins TRBV4-1 to TRBJ1-5; D remains unclear. With 0 bases removed from V and 0 bases from J, the gap between germline ends came to 9 bases. The CDR3 is made up of 16 amino acids. Germline V CDR1 and CDR2: MGHRA, YSYEKL. The CDR3 region has the DNA TGCGCCAGCAGCCAAGAGGAGGAATATAGCAATCAGCCCCAGCATTTT. Protein: CASSQEEEYSNQPQHF.

The V call is TRBV29-1, the J call TRBJ1-1; the D gene is possibly TRBD1 (6 bases). Trimming left V 6 bases short and J 6 bases short, with 17 bases between. Germline CDR1 and CDR2: SQVTM and ANQGSEA. The CDR3 spans 13 residues. The CDR3: CSVETGMGAEAFF. The CDR3 bases are TGCAGCGTGGAAACAGGGATGGGGGCTGAAGCTTTCTTT. The full variable domain, in which reference TRBV29-1 and TRBJ1-1 provide the parts outside the CDR3, is SAVISQKPSRDICQRGTSLTIQCQVDSQVTMMFWYRQQPGQSLTLIATANQGSEATYESGFVIDKFPISRPNLTFSTLTVSNMSPEDSSIYLCSVETGMGAEAFFGQGTRLTVV.

This clonotype was seen many times. J is TRBJ2-7 and V is TRBV2, with 8 nucleotides matching TRBD1. The CDR3 runs to 12 residues. The V and J ends lost 6 bases and 4 bases, in that order; junction bases with no gene match: 2. Germline V lookup: CDR1 SNHLY, CDR2 FYNNEI. CDR3 DNA: TGTGCCAGCAGGGACAGGGCTTACGAGCAGTACTTC. Translation gives CASRDRAYEQYF.

This clonotype was recorded many times. V gene TRBV7-9 combines with J gene TRBJ1-6; possible D gene TRBD1, 6 bases. The CDR3 runs to 16 residues. V lost 4 bases and J lost 1, with 11 bases in between. Germline lookup yields CDR1 SEHNR and CDR2 FQNEAQ (reference sequence). The CDR3 coding sequence is TGTGCCAGCAGCTCAGGACAGACATCCTATAATTCACCCCTCCACTTT. It translates to CASSSGQTSYNSPLHF.